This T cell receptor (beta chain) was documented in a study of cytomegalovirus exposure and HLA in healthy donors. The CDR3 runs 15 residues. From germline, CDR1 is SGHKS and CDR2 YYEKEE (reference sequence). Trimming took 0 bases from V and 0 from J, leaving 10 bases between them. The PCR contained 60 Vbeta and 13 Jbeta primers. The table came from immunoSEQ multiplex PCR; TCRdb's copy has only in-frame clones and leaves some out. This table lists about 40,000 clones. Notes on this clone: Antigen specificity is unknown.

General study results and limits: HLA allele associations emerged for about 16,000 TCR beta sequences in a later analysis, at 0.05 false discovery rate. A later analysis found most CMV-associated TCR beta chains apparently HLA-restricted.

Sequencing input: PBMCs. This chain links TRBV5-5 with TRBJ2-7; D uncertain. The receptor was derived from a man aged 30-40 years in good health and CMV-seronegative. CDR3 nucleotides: TGTGCCAGCAGCTTGGGACTCCCAAGCTCCTACGAGCAGTACTTC. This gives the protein CASSLGLPSSYEQYF.